The 5 T cell receptor beta chains listed next were all sequenced from one sample in a study of cytomegalovirus exposure and HLA in healthy donors. With 60 Vbeta and 13 Jbeta primers, the PCR was carried out. Here immunoSEQ multiplex PCR was the method, and the copy in TCRdb shows in-frame clones only, minus some. The data contain about 81,000 clones, 77% of them singletons. The sequenced sample consisted of PBMCs. All receptors come from a man aged 45-65 years in good health and CMV-seropositive.

A single count supports this clone. This sequence joins TRBV9 and TRBJ1-4, with 7 bases lining up with TRBD1. There are 14 residues in the CDR3. Trimming took 4 bases from V and 8 from J; bases not matched to a gene: 8. Germline assignment: CDR1 SGDLS and CDR2 YYNGEE. The CDR3 region is CASSLKGAQEKLFF. The CDR3 nucleotides read TGTGCCAGCAGCCTTAAGGGGGCGCAGGAAAAACTGTTTTTT.

Notes on this clone: At one boundary the junction diverges from the germline segment, which might be a read error. This chain uses TRBV5-8 with TRBJ2-4, with D tentatively TRBD2 (5 bases). This CDR3 contains 15 residues. Germline CDR1 reads SGHTS; CDR2 reads YDEGEE. In nucleotides, the CDR3 is TGTGCCAGCAGCTTGGGGACTCTGGCCAAAAACAGTCAGTACTTC. This codes for CASSLGTLAKNSQYF.

In its sample, this clone was seen a few times. V and J are TRBV27 and TRBJ2-7, with TRBD2 identical over 9 bases. The CDR3 loop spans 11 amino acids. Germline loops: CDR1 MNHEY, CDR2 SMNVEV (reference sequence). The V segment lost 7 bases and the J segment 9 bases; nucleotides outside the gene matches: 4. In DNA form, the CDR3 reads TGTGCCAGCATTGCGGGAGGGTGGCAGTACTTC. It is translated as CASIAGGWQYF.

Here the CDR3 reads CAWSGVTDTQYF. The DNA for the CDR3 is TGTGCCTGGTCCGGGGTAACAGATACGCAGTATTTT. The chain has TRBV30 and TRBJ2-3, with a tentative D call TRBD2 (5 bases). There are 12 residues in the CDR3. Germline CDR1 GTSNPN, CDR2 SVGIG (reference sequence). Trimming took 5 bases from V and 3 from J, leaving 9 bases between them.

Here the CDR3 DNA reads TGTGCCAGCAGCTTAGTTGGACTAGCGGGAGGTATGACGGAGACCCAGTACTTC. Translated: CASSLVGLAGGMTETQYF. The genes are TRBV7-2 and TRBJ2-5, with 14 positions matching TRBD2. The V segment lost 1 base and the J segment 5 bases; nucleotides outside the gene matches: 9. Looked up from germline, CDR1 is SGHTA and CDR2 is FQGNSA. The CDR3 contains 18 residues.